The clone carrying this TCR beta chain was recorded only once. Its antigen is not identified. Splitting the CD4+ cells yielded a CD45RA+ naive subset and a CD45RA-negative memory subset. Using immunoSEQ multiplex PCR, the repertoire was profiled, and TCRdb retains in-frame clones only, with some absent. The profile shows around 1.5 million clones, 98% of them singletons. This entry comes from a study of shared clonotypes between healthy human individuals. Overall study results and limits: Clonotype sharing among donors was expected to depend on sequencing depth. Non-shared clonotypes had lower generation probabilities than those shared by all four donors.

This receptor was identified in a man aged 25 to 45 in good health. Sequenced sample: naive CD4+ T cells sorted from blood. Subset defined: CD45RA+ positively selected.

The chain's CDR3 is CASSARDYLNYGYTF. The CDR3 coding sequence is TGTGCCAGCAGCGCCAGGGACTACCTTAACTATGGCTACACCTTC. The rearrangement links TRBV9 to TRBJ1-2; TRBD1 is a possible D gene (5 bases). V dropped 3 bases and J dropped 1 base, with 13 bases sitting between them. Germline-derived CDR1 and CDR2 are SGDLS and YYNGEE. The CDR3 has 15 residues.